This TCR beta chain was captured by sequencing in a study of cytomegalovirus exposure and HLA in healthy donors. Study-level findings and limits: Highly shared variants forming one cluster were likely a sequencing artifact.

Amplification used 60 Vbeta primers and 13 Jbeta primers. Libraries were prepared by immunoSEQ multiplex PCR; TCRdb keeps only in-frame clonotypes and omits some of them. This sample has 160,000 or so clones, with roughly 85% found just once. Turning to this clone: Antigen: not known.

The receptor comes from a man aged 35-49 years in good health and CMV-seronegative. Material for sequencing was PBMCs.

The CDR3 DNA follows: TGTGCCAGCAGCTTAGGCTTTCAGACCGGGGAGCTGTTTTTT. Protein sequence: CASSLGFQTGELFF. The rearrangement links TRBV11-1 to TRBJ2-2, with no clear D. V was cut by 1 base and J by 5 bases, with 8 bases left in between. Looked up from germline, CDR1 is SGHAT and CDR2 is FQDESV (reference sequence). The CDR3 has 14 amino acids.